This TCR beta chain originates from a study of T cell responses to AZD1222 COVID-19 vaccine. Per the germline V gene, CDR1 is SGDLS and CDR2 is YYNGEE. Trimming shortened V by 5 bases and J by 1 base, and 15 bases separated the two germline ends. The CDR3 is 15 amino acids. The method was immunoSEQ multiplex PCR; TCRdb's version includes in-frame clones alone and lacks a portion of them. This table holds around 99,000 clones, around 90% found once. The sample in question was peripheral blood, obtained on day 0 of AZD1222 vaccination. The V and J genes are TRBV9 and TRBJ1-1, with D possibly matching TRBD1 (5 bases). The receptor comes from an adult in good health. CDR3 coding DNA: TGTGCCAGCAGTGACCCCGGACAAACGAACACTGAAGCTTTCTTT. Translating it yields CASSDPGQTNTEAFF.